This TCR beta chain was documented in a study of cytomegalovirus exposure and HLA in healthy donors (dated by TCRdb to about 2017). Broadly, across the study: According to a later analysis, one platform produced both the 120 validation repertoires and the 730 or so repertoires of the first cohort. The study aimed to test whether signatures of past pathogen exposure could be identified by cataloging public T cell receptors. To predict cytomegalovirus infection status, the study brought together high-throughput TCR immunosequencing, statistical association of individual TCRs with disease status, and machine learning. Besides the first cohort of some 670 subjects, a separate validation cohort made up of 120 or so different subjects was used.

Study-wide findings and limitations: In the study, some 160 TCR beta chains were listed as associated with cytomegalovirus. A few of the identified cytomegalovirus-associated TCR beta chains were confirmed in vitro to be specific for cytomegalovirus antigens. While some public TCRs were present in many individuals, most TCR sequences turned up only very rarely across donors. The validation cohort had no HLA typing available for a later analysis, so co-occurrence within that cohort was assessed over all 120 or so repertoires. A later analysis found that TCRs clustered in the first cohort also tended to co-occur in the approximately 120 validation repertoires, with 94% of cluster scores above 0. The authors suggested that the approach could potentially be generalized to other disease states and immunological phenotypes. Cytomegalovirus status was reported to be diagnosed by the classifier with high specificity and sensitivity in both the original and validation cohorts.

The donors belonged to the validation cohort of approximately 130 subjects, which was separate from the approximately 680-subject first cohort. The germline V gene specifies SGHDN as CDR1 and FVKESK as CDR2. Counted from cysteine to phenylalanine, this CDR3 has 14 amino acids. The only DNA kept is the CDR3, 42 bases in frame from the first base. V is pruned by 4 bases and J by 1 base, leaving 4 bases of the junction without a gene match. Libraries were made using the immunoSEQ multiplex PCR assay. The original pipeline was this. A statistical classification framework was built to diagnose cytomegalovirus status from the catalog of TCR beta chain sequences. TCRdb stores this immuneACCESS table with in-frame sequences only. Part of the clones is absent; in the studies checked, under half of the shortfall reflects unresolved V genes, and no reason is known for the rest. Clone size and V and J calls were adopted from that table, with D and trimming inferred from the DNA. This sample comprises about 160,000 clones, 90% to 97% of them detected only once. The ten largest account for approximately 1% of the sample.

As to this clone: The target of this receptor is not known. No much larger clone is present one base from it, and per-base qualities are unavailable.

The sample comprised PBMCs. This TCR was recovered from a woman aged 18 to 35 in good health and CMV-seronegative. The chain was built from TRBV14 and TRBJ2-7; 7 middle bases align to TRBD1. The CDR3 has the sequence CASSPEDRSYEQYF. In nucleotide form, the sequence is TGTGCCAGCAGCCCAGAGGACAGGTCCTACGAGCAGTACTTC.